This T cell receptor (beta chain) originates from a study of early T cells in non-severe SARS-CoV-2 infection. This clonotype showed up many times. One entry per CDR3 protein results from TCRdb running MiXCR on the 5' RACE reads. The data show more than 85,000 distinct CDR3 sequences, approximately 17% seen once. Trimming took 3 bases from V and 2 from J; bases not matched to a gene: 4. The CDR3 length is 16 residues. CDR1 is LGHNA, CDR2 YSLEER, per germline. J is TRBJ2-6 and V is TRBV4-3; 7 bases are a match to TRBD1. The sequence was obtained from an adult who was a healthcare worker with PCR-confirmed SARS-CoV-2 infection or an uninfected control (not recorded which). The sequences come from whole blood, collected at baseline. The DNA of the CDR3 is TGCGCCAGCAGCCATTACACAGGGGCTGGGGCCAACGTCCTGACTTTC. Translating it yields CASSHYTGAGANVLTF.